Below, one T cell receptor beta chain is given with its context. The source of the sample is a study of blood T cell repertoires in COVID-19. Study-level background: Spain, Italy and the United States supplied samples that represented acute and convalescent COVID-19. Sample material is recorded as cDNA or gDNA derived from T cells, B-cell-depleted T cells, or PBMCs.

Original data processing: Cell counts per sample came from amplifying reference gene primers. Sequencing was performed with immunoSEQ multiplex PCR; in TCRdb, only in-frame clones are kept and a portion is missing. The DNA was the basis for D and trimming; V, J and clone size are from that table. The sample records over 20,000 clones, around 88% being singletons. The source of this sequence is a man aged 65 to 79 with acute or convalescent COVID-19. The specimen sequenced was peripheral blood.

CDR3 coding DNA: TGTGCCAGCAGTGAGACAGGCCGAAACTACGAGCAGTACTTC. It encodes CASSETGRNYEQYF. The rearrangement uses TRBV2 and TRBJ2-7; D is possibly TRBD1 (6 bases). The germline V gene encodes CDR1 SNHLY and CDR2 FYNNEI. The V end lost 3 bases, the J end lost 3 bases, and 12 bases lay between the germline ends. The CDR3 covers 14 residues.